These 10 T cell receptor beta chains came from one sample sequenced in a study of beta chain features in type 1 diabetes. Points from the study as a whole: TCRB CDR3s were moderately but significantly shorter in Type 1 diabetes patients in all four CD4+ subsets.

Antigens of these TCRs are unknown. Expressed TCRB transcripts were sequenced, since all the RNA that had been isolated was reverse transcribed. Only in-frame clones appear in the TCRdb table, and some are missing; sequencing was by immunoSEQ multiplex PCR. Here the sample spans 55,000 to 80,000 clones, more than 45% being singletons. The sample comprised central memory CD4+ T cells from blood. These receptors were collected from a man aged 25 to 45 with type 1 diabetes.

The V gene is TRBV2, the J gene TRBJ1-5, with 8 bases lining up with TRBD1. CDR1 is SNHLY and CDR2 is FYNNEI in the germline V gene. The V segment lost 5 bases and the J segment 1 base; nucleotides outside the gene matches: 7. This CDR3 spans 16 amino acids. The CDR3 is CASSPDRGGSNQPQHF. DNA of the CDR3: TGTGCCAGCAGTCCCGACAGGGGCGGAAGCAATCAGCCCCAGCATTTT.

The gene calls are TRBV30 and TRBJ2-1; 15 bases are shared with TRBD2. Germline assignment: CDR1 GTSNPN and CDR2 SVGIG (reference sequence). J was trimmed by 7 bases and V by 5 bases; bases with no gene match: 6. This CDR3 spans 15 amino acids. CDR3 in DNA: TGTGCCTGGGACGGACTAGCGGGAGGGGTGAATGAGCAGTTCTTC. This encodes CAWDGLAGGVNEQFF. The whole variable domain, remainder taken from reference TRBV30 and TRBJ2-1, is SQTIHQWPATLVQPVGSPLSLECTVEGTSNPNLYWYRQAAGRGLQLLFYSVGIGQISSEVPQNLSASRPQDRQFILSSKKLLLSDSGFYLCAWDGLAGGVNEQFFGPGTRLTVL.

This clone is a singleton in its sample. The gene calls are TRBV27 and TRBJ2-1; D unclear. Trimming took 4 bases from V and 15 from J, leaving 19 bases between them. Germline CDR1 reads MNHEY; CDR2 reads SMNVEV (reference sequence). The CDR3 runs to 13 residues. The CDR3: CASSYQSDTPGFF. The CDR3, as DNA: TGTGCCAGCAGTTATCAATCCGACACCCCTGGGTTCTTC.

This clone was recorded a few times. The rearrangement joins TRBV4-1 to TRBJ2-7; 9 bases align to TRBD1. The germline CDR1 and CDR2 sequences are MGHRA and YSYEKL. The CDR3 length is 15 residues. Trimming cost V 3 bases and J 1 base; bases outside gene matches: 4. The CDR3 nucleotides are TGCGCCAGCAGCCACGGACAGGGGCCATCCTACGAGCAGTACTTC. This translates into CASSHGQGPSYEQYF.

The chain combines TRBV5-1 with TRBJ1-2; no clear D. The CDR3 is 15 residues long. The ends were cut back, 4 bases at V and 0 bases at J, with 13 bases in the middle. Germline V lookup: CDR1 SGHRS, CDR2 YFSETQ. This CDR3 is CASSELRGANYGYTF. DNA of the CDR3: TGCGCCAGCAGCGAGCTGCGGGGAGCTAACTATGGCTACACCTTC.

This clone was recorded a few times. The rearrangement links TRBV5-1 to TRBJ2-5; D call uncertain. This CDR3 has 14 residues. The germline V gene encodes CDR1 SGHRS and CDR2 YFSETQ. Trimming pared 0 bases from V and 1 base from J, leaving 7 bases between. CDR3 amino acids: CASSLESVQETQYF. In nucleotides, the CDR3 is TGCGCCAGCAGCTTGGAGTCAGTCCAAGAGACCCAGTACTTC. The variable domain in full, completed from reference TRBV5-1 and TRBJ2-5, reads KAGVTQTPRYLIKTRGQQVTLSCSPISGHRSVSWYQQTPGQGLQFLFEYFSETQRNKGNFPGRFSGRQFSNSRSEMNVSTLELGDSALYLCASSLESVQETQYFGPGTRLLVL.

This clone was counted a few times. V usage is TRBV2 and J usage is TRBJ2-1; 14 bases align to TRBD2. Germline V gene sequence: CDR1 SNHLY, CDR2 FYNNEI. The junction had 7 bases not matched to a gene; V was cut back by 6 bases and J by 0 bases. The CDR3 is 18 residues long. CDR3 nucleotides: TGTGCCAGCAGACGACTAGCGGGAGGGATGGGCTCCTACAATGAGCAGTTCTTC. This sequence encodes CASRRLAGGMGSYNEQFF.

The V and J genes are TRBV25-1 and TRBJ2-5, with D unclear. The CDR3 contains 12 residues. V lost 4 bases and J 2 bases, leaving 5 bases between the germline ends. CDR1 and CDR2 from the germline V gene are MGHDK and SYGVNS. This CDR3 is CASSGSQETQYF. In DNA form, the CDR3 reads TGTGCCAGCAGTGGCAGTCAAGAGACCCAGTACTTC.

The CDR3 DNA is TGTGCCAGCAGCCCCCCAGGTGCCTACGAGCAGTACTTC. Its protein is CASSPPGAYEQYF. This chain uses TRBV28 with TRBJ2-7; no firm D call. The CDR3 consists of 13 residues. The V gene's germline CDR1 is MDHEN and CDR2 SYDVKM. V lost 6 bases, J lost 2 bases, and 11 bases lay in between. The full variable domain, with the rest looked up from reference TRBV28 and TRBJ2-7, is DVKVTQSSRYLVKRTGEKVFLECVQDMDHENMFWYRQDPGLGLRLIYFSYDVKMKEKGDIPEGYSVSREKKERFSLILESASTNQTSMYLCASSPPGAYEQYFGPGTRLTVT.

This clone appeared a few times. The rearrangement links TRBV29-1 to TRBJ2-1; D might be TRBD1 (6 bases). The CDR3 length is 14 residues. V lost 3 bases and J 7 bases, leaving 16 bases between the germline ends. Germline assignment: CDR1 SQVTM and CDR2 ANQGSEA. Written as DNA, the CDR3 is TGCAGCGTTGAGGGGGCTCGTCAGTGGAATGAGCAGTTCTTC. Amino acid sequence: CSVEGARQWNEQFF.